This TCR beta chain is from a study of cytomegalovirus exposure and HLA in healthy donors. Study summary: As released early, the data held some 85 million unique TCRs from HLA-typed donors.

Primers included in the PCR were 60 Vbeta and 13 Jbeta primers. In the original workflow: In a later analysis, the count reached about 75 million unique TCR beta chains, with about 12 million shared. The table came from immunoSEQ multiplex PCR; TCRdb's copy has only in-frame clones and leaves some out. The DNA gave D and trimming, while V, J and clone size come from that table. The sample table sets out 50,000 to 75,000 clones. Regarding the study as a whole: In a later analysis, a missense DCLRE1C variant was linked to TCR beta V- and J-gene trimming. Under in vitro conditions, a few CMV-associated chains were confirmed as specific for CMV antigens.

Germline CDR1 SGHRS, CDR2 YFSETQ. With 5 bases clipped from V and 5 bases from J, the junction kept 10 bases outside the gene matches. The CDR3 totals 16 residues. Points on this clone: No antigen is known for it.

The TCR was taken from a woman aged 18-29 years in good health and CMV-seronegative. The chain has TRBV5-1 and TRBJ1-6, with TRBD1 matching over 7 bases. Sequencing input: PBMCs. The CDR3 protein is CASSLGQAPDNSPLHF. The DNA of the CDR3 is TGCGCCAGCAGTTTAGGACAGGCTCCTGATAATTCACCCCTCCACTTT.